Listed below are T cell receptor beta chains from one sample, sequenced in a study of graft-versus-host responses after intestinal transplantation. The table came from immunoSEQ multiplex PCR; TCRdb's copy has only in-frame clones and leaves some out. The table shows 75,000 to 100,000 clones, with 91% occurring only once. No antigen has been assigned to these receptors. Material: unstimulated CD4+ T cells sorted from spleen or lymph node cells, obtained before transplant. The receptors shown here come from a human donor who was the organ donor for an intestinal transplant. CDR3s include the opening cysteine and the closing phenylalanine or tryptophan. The D gene is left open where the match is weak. Only part of the rows carry a size: once, few, many, or a class if the clone is expanded.

NA	TRBD2	TRBV4-1	TRBJ2-7	TGCGCCAGCAGCCAAGATGTTGGGAGGGCGCGCGAGCAGTACTTC	CASSQDVGRAREQYF
once	NA	TRBV4-2	TRBJ2-1	TGTGCCAGCAGCCGCCACCCCATCGGGGACTACAATGAGCAGTTCTTC	CASSRHPIGDYNEQFF
once	NA	TRBV4-2	TRBJ1-2	TGTGCCAGCAGCCCTGAAGGACAGTACTATGGCTACACCTTC	CASSPEGQYYGYTF
NA	NA	TRBV5-1	TRBJ2-7	TGCGCCAGCAGCCCGAGGAGCTCCTACGAGCAGTACTTC	CASSPRSSYEQYF
NA	TRBD1	TRBV7-2	TRBJ1-2	TGTGCCAGCAGCGCAGACAGGGCCTATGGCTACACCTTC	CASSADRAYGYTF
NA	TRBD1	TRBV20-1	TRBJ1-4	TGCAGTGCTCGAGGACAGGGCCTCGATTTTTTT	CSARGQGLDFF
NA	TRBD1	TRBV30	TRBJ2-7	TGTGCCCGGGACAGGGACCACTACGAGCAGTACTTC	CARDRDHYEQYF
NA	NA	TRBV7-7	TRBJ2-2	TGTGCTAGCAGCTCCCGACTAGCCGGGGAGCTGTTTTTT	CASSSRLAGELFF
NA	TRBD1	TRBV28	TRBJ1-2	TGTGCCAGCAGTTTAGGGACAGTTACTGGCAGTTACATGTATGGCTACACCTTC	CASSLGTVTGSYMYGYTF
NA	NA	TRBV18	TRBJ2-5	TGTGCCAGCTCACCGAGGGTGAAAGAGACCCAGTACTTC	CASSPRVKETQYF
NA	TRBD1	TRBV29-1	TRBJ2-5	TGCAGCGTGGATAGGACAGGTGGGACCCAGTACTTC	CSVDRTGGTQYF
once	TRBD2	TRBV27	TRBJ2-3	TGTGCCAGCATCTTAGCGGGGGATAATACGCAGTATTTT	CASILAGDNTQYF
once	NA	TRBV9	TRBJ1-6	TGTGCCAGCAGCGTAGAAGGAGGCCCACCCCTCCACTTT	CASSVEGGPPLHF
NA	NA	TRBV4-3	TRBJ1-6	TGCGCCAGCAGCCAACGTGACATTAATTCACCCCTCCACTTT	CASSQRDINSPLHF
NA	NA	TRBV5-1	TRBJ1-4	TGCGCCAGCAGCCGAGAGGCAACTAATGAAAAACTGTTTTTT	CASSREATNEKLFF
NA	TRBD2	TRBV4-3	TRBJ2-5	TGCGCCAGCAGCCGCCGCCGGAGCGGGGCCCCGTACCAAGAGACCCAGTACTTC	CASSRRRSGAPYQETQYF
NA	NA	TRBV28	TRBJ2-7	TGTGCCAGCAGACTAGGGGGGGTCTCCTACGAGCAGTACTTC	CASRLGGVSYEQYF
NA	TRBD1	TRBV5-1	TRBJ1-2	TGCGCCAGCAGCTGGTCGAGACAGGGAAACTATGGCTACACCTTC	CASSWSRQGNYGYTF
NA	TRBD1	TRBV9	TRBJ2-1	TGTGCCAGCAGCGTACTGGGGACAGGGGCCCATGAGCAGTTCTTC	CASSVLGTGAHEQFF
NA	NA	TRBV20-1	TRBJ1-1	TGCAGTGCCAGAGACAGGCCTGAAGCTTTCTTT	CSARDRPEAFF
NA	TRBD1	TRBV28	TRBJ2-1	TGTGCCAGCAGTCCAACAAACCGGGACAGTTTATCCTACAATGAGCAGTTCTTC	CASSPTNRDSLSYNEQFF
NA	TRBD2	TRBV7-2	TRBJ2-5	TGTGCCAGCAGCTTCTCGGGAGGGGAGACCCAGTACTTC	CASSFSGGETQYF
NA	NA	TRBV5-8	TRBJ2-1	TGTGCCAGCAGGCTTCAGTTCGGGGGTTTGTACAATGAGCAGTTCTTC	CASRLQFGGLYNEQFF
NA	TRBD2	TRBV10-1	TRBJ2-7	TGCGCCAGCAGTGAGGTGGTAGCGGGGGGGCTGGAGTTCGAGCAGTACTTC	CASSEVVAGGLEFEQYF
NA	NA	TRBV6-5	TRBJ1-5	TGTGCCAGCAGTTACTCGAGAGATCAGCCCCAGCATTTT	CASSYSRDQPQHF
NA	NA	TRBV21-1	TRBJ1-6	TGTGCCAGCAGCAAAAGTGGGCAGGGGGCTTCAAATTCACCCCTCCACTTT	CASSKSGQGASNSPLHF
NA	NA	TRBV6-5	TRBJ1-6	TGTGCCAGCAGCTTCGGTCGCCCTAATCCACCCCTCCACTTT	CASSFGRPNPPLHF
NA	TRBD2	TRBV7-2	TRBJ2-7	TGTGCCAGCATCCACGTGGGAGCGGGGATCTACGAGCAGTACTTC	CASIHVGAGIYEQYF
few	TRBD1	TRBV5-4	TRBJ1-2	TGTGCCAGCAGCTCGATGGACAGGAACTATGGCTACACCTTC	CASSSMDRNYGYTF
NA	TRBD2	TRBV27	TRBJ2-7	TGTGCCAGCAGTTTATCCCCTGGGGGGGGGAGCTCCTACGAGCAGTACTTC	CASSLSPGGGSSYEQYF
NA	NA	TRBV6-5	TRBJ2-3	TGTGCCAGCAGTTACTCGACTTTTACAGATACGCAGTATTTT	CASSYSTFTDTQYF
NA	NA	TRBV6-1	TRBJ2-2	TGTGCCAGCAGTGTGGGGCGTAGGAACACCGGGGAGCTGTTTTTT	CASSVGRRNTGELFF
NA	NA	TRBV28	TRBJ1-5	TGTGCCAGCAGTTTAGCAGGGGACAACCAGCCCCAGCATTTT	CASSLAGDNQPQHF
NA	NA	TRBV5-1	TRBJ2-3	TGCGCCAGCAGCGACAGTTCGGAGGATACGCAGTATTTT	CASSDSSEDTQYF
NA	NA	TRBV4-3	TRBJ1-4	TGCGCCAGCAGCCAAGCCGGGGGTGCGGATGAAAAACTGTTTTTT	CASSQAGGADEKLFF
NA	TRBD2	TRBV6-4	TRBJ2-3	TGTGCCAGCAGTGAAGGACTAGCGGGAATAGATACGCAGTATTTT	CASSEGLAGIDTQYF
NA	NA	TRBV9	TRBJ2-1	TGTGCCAGCAGCGTAGGGGCCCGAATGGGCTCGAGTGAGCAGTTCTTC	CASSVGARMGSSEQFF
few	NA	TRBV4-1	TRBJ1-3	TGCGCCAGCAGCCGTCAGGGACAATCCAATGGAAACACCATATATTTT	CASSRQGQSNGNTIYF
NA	TRBD2	TRBV11-2	TRBJ2-1	TGTGCCAGCAGCCTAACTAGCGGGGGGTACAATGAGCAGTTCTTC	CASSLTSGGYNEQFF
NA	NA	TRBV6-1	TRBJ1-5	TGTGCCAGCATAGCGGGAGGGGATCAGCCCCAGCATTTT	CASIAGGDQPQHF
NA	TRBD1	TRBV6-1	TRBJ2-7	TGTGCCAGCAGCAGGACAGGGTCCCCCTACGAGCAGTACTTC	CASSRTGSPYEQYF
NA	NA	TRBV28	TRBJ2-7	TGTGCCAGTGCGGGACAGCCCTCCTACGAGCAGTACTTC	CASAGQPSYEQYF
NA	NA	TRBV27	TRBJ2-7	TGTGCCAGCAGTTCCCGACTCTACGAGCAGTACTTC	CASSSRLYEQYF
NA	TRBD2	TRBV9	TRBJ2-5	TGTGCCAGCAGCGCCGGGACTAGCGGCCAAGAGACCCAGTACTTC	CASSAGTSGQETQYF
once	TRBD1	TRBV9	TRBJ1-2	TGTGCCAGCAGCCCCCGGTCGGACAGGGGAGGGTATGGCTACACCTTC	CASSPRSDRGGYGYTF
NA	TRBD1	TRBV6-5	TRBJ1-6	TGTGCCAGCAGTGACAGGGGGAGCTCACCCCTCCACTTT	CASSDRGSSPLHF
once	TRBD2	TRBV19	TRBJ2-7	TGTGCCAGTAGTCCCTACGTGGGGGGGAACGAGCAGTACTTC	CASSPYVGGNEQYF
NA	TRBD2	TRBV5-4	TRBJ2-3	TGTGCCAGCAGCTACGGGTTTGCGGGAGGAGATACGCAGTATTTT	CASSYGFAGGDTQYF
NA	NA	TRBV9	TRBJ2-3	TGTGCCAGCAGCGTAGCGGGAACAGATACGCAGTATTTT	CASSVAGTDTQYF
NA	NA	TRBV6-7	TRBJ1-2	TGTGCCAGCAGTTACTCGGGCAGTACTAACTATGGCTACACCTTC	CASSYSGSTNYGYTF
once	TRBD2	TRBV5-4	TRBJ2-5	TGTGCCAGCAGCTTGCCTAGCGGCGCGTCTGAGACCCAGTACTTC	CASSLPSGASETQYF
few	NA	TRBV5-5	TRBJ2-1	TGTGCCAGCAGCTTGGCCCGGGGTTCCTACAATGAGCAGTTCTTC	CASSLARGSYNEQFF